The 9 T cell receptor beta chains reported below all come from one sample, sequenced in a study of OX40 agonist ivuxolimab in advanced cancers. Profiling relied on immunoSEQ multiplex PCR, and the TCRdb table lists in-frame clones only, not all of them. The table shows fewer than 80,000 clones, with 88% occurring only once. The material sequenced was CD4+ or CD8+ T cells sorted from blood, taken in a trial of the OX40 agonist ivuxolimab. All receptors come from an adult with an advanced solid tumor such as melanoma, head and neck, liver or kidney cancer.

This chain connects TRBV5-6 to TRBJ1-1; 8 bases map to TRBD1. Germline CDR1 reads SGHDT; CDR2 reads YYEEEE. V lost 4 bases, J lost 4 bases, and 6 bases stayed unmatched. This CDR3 region has 14 residues. The CDR3, as DNA: TGTGCCAGCAGCGTGCAGGGGGCTAGCACTGAAGCTTTCTTT. The encoded protein is CASSVQGASTEAFF.

The chain combines TRBV30 with TRBJ1-1, with no clear D. CDR1 and CDR2 (germline): GTSNPN, SVGIG (reference sequence). Deletions cut 1 base from V and 5 bases from J, with 17 bases between. The CDR3 is made up of 15 amino acids. CDR3 nucleotide sequence: TGTGCCTGGAGTGACGGCTTTGGCCTTAGGACTGAAGCTTTCTTT. It translates to CAWSDGFGLRTEAFF.

This chain links TRBV30 with TRBJ1-2; D uncertain. The CDR3 has 14 residues. The germline V and J ends were trimmed by 0 bases and 1 base, with 9 bases remaining between them. Germline CDR1 and CDR2: GTSNPN and SVGIG (reference sequence). The CDR3 sequence is CAWSVYRFNYGYTF. As DNA, the CDR3 is TGTGCCTGGAGTGTTTATAGATTTAACTATGGCTACACCTTC.

V gene TRBV2 combines with J gene TRBJ1-1, with a weak D call TRBD1 (5 bases). The CDR3 is 13 amino acids. The V end lost 5 bases, the J end lost 0 bases, and 7 bases lay between the germline ends. Germline values: CDR1 SNHLY, CDR2 FYNNEI. In DNA form, the CDR3 reads TGTGCCAGCAGTACAGGCATGAACACTGAAGCTTTCTTT. It codes for CASSTGMNTEAFF.

The chain carries TRBV2 and TRBJ1-2; D is ambiguous. The CDR3 runs 13 residues. Germline V gives CDR1 SNHLY, CDR2 FYNNEI. V was shortened by 7 bases and J by 1 base, with 10 bases between the two germline ends. CDR3 region: CASKLDGNYGYTF. The CDR3 nucleotides read TGTGCCAGCAAATTGGACGGTAACTATGGCTACACCTTC.

The chain couples TRBV4-1 to TRBJ2-3; 7 bases are shared with TRBD2. CDR3 size: 17 residues. Germline V CDR1 and CDR2: MGHRA, YSYEKL. Unmatched junction bases numbered 10, after V lost 0 bases and J lost 4 bases. The CDR3 region has the DNA TGCGCCAGCAGCCAAGAGGGGGGGACCCCACTTGCAGATACGCAGTATTTT. It yields the protein CASSQEGGTPLADTQYF.

This sequence joins TRBV15 and TRBJ2-7, with 8 bases matching TRBD2. The V gene end was trimmed by 0 bases and the J gene end by 7 bases; junction bases not matched to a gene: 11. This CDR3 has 16 residues. The germline gives CDR1 LNHNV, CDR2 YYDKDF (reference sequence). The CDR3 nucleotides are TGTGCCACCAGCAGAGATATTCGGCTAGCGGGCGGGGAGCAGTACTTC. It yields the protein CATSRDIRLAGGEQYF. Drawing the rest from reference TRBV15 and TRBJ2-7, the complete variable domain is DAMVIQNPRYQVTQFGKPVTLSCSQTLNHNVMYWYQQKSSQAPKLLFHYYDKDFNNEADTPDNFQSRRPNTSFCFLDIRSPGLGDTAMYLCATSRDIRLAGGEQYFGPGTRLTVT.

The V call is TRBV11-2, the J call TRBJ2-5, with 8 bases identical to TRBD1. With the DNA end fitting TRBJ2-7 better, the J assignment may be wrong. CDR1 is SGHAT and CDR2 is FQNNGV in the germline V gene. The CDR3 loop spans 15 amino acids. The CDR3 loop reads CASSLLWTGTYEQYF. The CDR3 DNA is TGTGCCAGCAGCTTATTATGGACAGGGACCTACGAGCAGTACTTC.

J is TRBJ2-7 and V is TRBV6-1, with a possible D match to TRBD2 (6 bases). There are 14 residues in the CDR3. The ends were cut back, 2 bases at V and 4 bases at J, with 12 bases in the middle. Germline CDR1 is MNHNS and CDR2 is SASEGT. This CDR3 is CASSEFRRAYEQYF. DNA of the CDR3: TGTGCCAGCAGTGAATTCAGGAGGGCATACGAGCAGTACTTC.